This section outlines one T cell receptor (beta chain) sequence together with its context. The antigen remains unidentified. One end of the junction is discordant with germline, which a read error may explain. This record comes from a study of CD8+ T cells in alopecia areata. On the study more broadly: Those patients who were treated received oral tofacitinib, which was given at 5 to 10 mg twice daily for moderate-to-severe alopecia areata. Study-wide results and limits: Many expanded lesional clones persisted in scalp and blood during tofacitinib treatment.

Sequencing used cDNA as its template, made by extracting RNA and reverse transcribing it. The assay was immunoSEQ multiplex PCR, and TCRdb's table has in-frame clones only and misses some. The sample has a few hundred thousand clones; roughly three fifths are singletons. Described treatment: oral pan-JAK inhibitor, 5-10 mg twice daily. In alopecia areata patients, both lesional scalp punch biopsies and peripheral blood were collected. Isolation of CD4+ and CD8+ T cells from PBMCs was achieved by sorting. This receptor was taken from a human donor with alopecia areata. Source: CD4+ T cells sorted from blood, taken between weeks 43 and 45, from a patient treated with tofacitinib.

As DNA, the CDR3 is TGTGCCAGCAGCCACCCGGGATATAACACTGAAGCCTTCTTT. It codes for CASSHPGYNTEAFF. The J gene is TRBJ1-1, the V gene TRBV7-8; D is unresolved. The germline gives CDR1 SGHVS, CDR2 FQNEAQ. The CDR3 runs to 14 residues.